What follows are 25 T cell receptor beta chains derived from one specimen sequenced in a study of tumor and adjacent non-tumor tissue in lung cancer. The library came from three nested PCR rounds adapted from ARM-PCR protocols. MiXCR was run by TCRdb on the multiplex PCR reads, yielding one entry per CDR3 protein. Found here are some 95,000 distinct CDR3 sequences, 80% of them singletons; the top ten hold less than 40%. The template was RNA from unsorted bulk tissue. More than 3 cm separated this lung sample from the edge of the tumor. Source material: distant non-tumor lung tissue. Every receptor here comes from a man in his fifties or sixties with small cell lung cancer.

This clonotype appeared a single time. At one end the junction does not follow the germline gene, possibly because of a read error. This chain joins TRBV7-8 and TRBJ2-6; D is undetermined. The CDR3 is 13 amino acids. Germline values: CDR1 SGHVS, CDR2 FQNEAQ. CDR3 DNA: TGTGCCAGCAGCGTCTCTGAGGCCAACATCCTGACTTTC. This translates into CASSVSEANILTF.

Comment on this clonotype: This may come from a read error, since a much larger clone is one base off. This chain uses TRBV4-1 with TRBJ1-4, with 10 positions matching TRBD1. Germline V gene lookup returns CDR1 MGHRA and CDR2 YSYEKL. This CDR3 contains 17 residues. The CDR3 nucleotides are TGCGCCAGCAGCCACCCCGGGACAGGGGTTCAAGGTGAAAAACTGTCTTTT. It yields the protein CASSHPGTGVQGEKLSF.

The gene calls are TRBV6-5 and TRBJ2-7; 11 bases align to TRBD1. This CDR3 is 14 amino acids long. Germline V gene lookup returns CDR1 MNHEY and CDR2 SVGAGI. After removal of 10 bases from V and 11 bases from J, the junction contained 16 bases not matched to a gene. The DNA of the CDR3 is TGTGCCACCGCAACCGGGACAGGGGGAATTGAGAAGTACTTC. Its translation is CATATGTGGIEKYF.

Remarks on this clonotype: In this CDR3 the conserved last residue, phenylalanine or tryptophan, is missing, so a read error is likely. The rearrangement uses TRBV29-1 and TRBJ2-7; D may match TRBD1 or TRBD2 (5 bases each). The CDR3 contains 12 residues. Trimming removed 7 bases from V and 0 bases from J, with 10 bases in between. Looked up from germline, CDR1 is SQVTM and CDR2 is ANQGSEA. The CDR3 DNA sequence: TGCAGCGCCCGGGGCACCTCCTACGAGCAGTACCTT. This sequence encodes CSARGTSYEQYL.

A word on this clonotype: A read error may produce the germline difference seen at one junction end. CDR3 coding DNA: TGTACCAGGAGCGCTCGGAGCCTGACTAGCGGGAGGGGTGAGCAGTTCTTC. It encodes CTRSARSLTSGRGEQFF. The rearrangement links TRBV4-2 to TRBJ2-1; 14 nucleotides agree with TRBD2. There are 17 residues in the CDR3. CDR1 and CDR2 (germline): LGHNA, YNFKEQ.

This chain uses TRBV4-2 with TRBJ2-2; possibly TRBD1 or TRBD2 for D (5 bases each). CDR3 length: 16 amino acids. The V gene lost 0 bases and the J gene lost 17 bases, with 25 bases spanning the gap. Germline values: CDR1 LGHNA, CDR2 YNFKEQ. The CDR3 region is CASSQDLRANTGEFFF. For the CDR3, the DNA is TGTGCCAGCAGCCAAGATCTCAGGGCAAACACCGGGGAGTTCTTTTTT.

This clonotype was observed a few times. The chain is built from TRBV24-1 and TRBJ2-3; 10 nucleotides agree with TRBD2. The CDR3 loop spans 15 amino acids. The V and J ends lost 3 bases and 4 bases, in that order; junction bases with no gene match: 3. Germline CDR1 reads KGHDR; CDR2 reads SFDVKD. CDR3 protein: CATSDKSGRADTQYF. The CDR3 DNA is TGTGCCACCAGTGATAAGAGCGGGAGGGCAGATACGCAGTATTTT.

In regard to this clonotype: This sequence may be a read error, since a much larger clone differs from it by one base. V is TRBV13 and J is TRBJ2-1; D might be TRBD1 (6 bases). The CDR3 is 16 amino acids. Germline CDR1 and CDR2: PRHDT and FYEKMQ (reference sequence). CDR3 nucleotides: TGTGCCAACAGCTCCCAGGACAGAAGCTCCTACAATGAGCAGTTCTTC. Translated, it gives CANSSQDRSSYNEQFF.

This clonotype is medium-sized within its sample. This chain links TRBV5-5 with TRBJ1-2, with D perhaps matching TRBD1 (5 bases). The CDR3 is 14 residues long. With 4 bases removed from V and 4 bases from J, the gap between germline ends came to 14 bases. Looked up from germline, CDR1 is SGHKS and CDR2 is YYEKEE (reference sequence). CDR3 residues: CASSTDQGTYGYTF. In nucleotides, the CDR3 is TGTGCCAGCAGCACGGACCAGGGAACCTATGGCTACACCTTC.

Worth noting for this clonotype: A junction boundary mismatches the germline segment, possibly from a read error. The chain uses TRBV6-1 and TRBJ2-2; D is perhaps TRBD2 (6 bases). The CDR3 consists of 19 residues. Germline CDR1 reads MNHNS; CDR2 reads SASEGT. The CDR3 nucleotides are TGTGCTAGCAGGTGGTGGTTGGCTAACGGGAGATCGGACACCGGGGAGCTGTTTTTT. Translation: CASRWWLANGRSDTGELFF.

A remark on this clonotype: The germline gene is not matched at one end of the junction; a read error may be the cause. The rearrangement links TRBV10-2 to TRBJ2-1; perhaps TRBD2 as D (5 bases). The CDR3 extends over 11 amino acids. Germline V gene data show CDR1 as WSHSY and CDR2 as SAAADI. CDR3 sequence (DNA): TGCACCAGCGGAAGATGCGGTGAGCAGTTCTTC. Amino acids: CTSGRCGEQFF.

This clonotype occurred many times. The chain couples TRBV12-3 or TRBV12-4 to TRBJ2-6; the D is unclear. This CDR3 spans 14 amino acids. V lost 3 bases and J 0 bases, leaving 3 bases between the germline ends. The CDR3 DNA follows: TGTGCCAGCAGTTTGTTCTCTGGGGCCAACGTCCTGACTTTC. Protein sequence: CASSLFSGANVLTF.

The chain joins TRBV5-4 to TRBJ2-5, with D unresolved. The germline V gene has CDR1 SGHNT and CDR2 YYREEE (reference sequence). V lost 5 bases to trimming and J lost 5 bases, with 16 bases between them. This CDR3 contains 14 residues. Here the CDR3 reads CASSLLQFKETQYF. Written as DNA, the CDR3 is TGTGCCAGCAGTTTGTTACAGTTCAAGGAGACCCAGTACTTC. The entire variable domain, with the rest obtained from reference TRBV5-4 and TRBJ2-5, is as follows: ETGVTQSPTHLIKTRGQQVTLRCSSQSGHNTVSWYQQALGQGPQFIFQYYREEENGRGNFPPRFSGLQFPNYSSELNVNALELDDSALYLCASSLLQFKETQYFGPGTRLLVL.

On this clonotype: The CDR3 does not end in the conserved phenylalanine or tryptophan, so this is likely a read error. The CDR3 spells CAITRSTMNSEAFL. The CDR3 bases are TGTGCCATCACCCGGAGTACAATGAACAGTGAAGCTTTCCTT. The chain recombines TRBV10-3 with TRBJ1-1; unclear D gene. This CDR3 has 14 amino acids. Per the germline V gene, CDR1 is ENHRY and CDR2 is SYGVKD.

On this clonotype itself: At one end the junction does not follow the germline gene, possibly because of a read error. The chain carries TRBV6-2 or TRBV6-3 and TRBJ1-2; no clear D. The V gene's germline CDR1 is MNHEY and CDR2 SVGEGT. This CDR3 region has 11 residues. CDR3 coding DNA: TGTACCAGCCAAATCAACTATGGCTACACCTTC. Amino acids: CTSQINYGYTF.

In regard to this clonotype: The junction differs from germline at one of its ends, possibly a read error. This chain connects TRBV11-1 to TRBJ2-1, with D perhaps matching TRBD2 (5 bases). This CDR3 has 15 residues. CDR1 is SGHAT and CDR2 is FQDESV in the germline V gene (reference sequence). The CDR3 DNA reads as TGTGCCAGCAGCTTAGAGAGGACGATCTACAATGAGCGGCTCTTC. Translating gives CASSLERTIYNERLF.

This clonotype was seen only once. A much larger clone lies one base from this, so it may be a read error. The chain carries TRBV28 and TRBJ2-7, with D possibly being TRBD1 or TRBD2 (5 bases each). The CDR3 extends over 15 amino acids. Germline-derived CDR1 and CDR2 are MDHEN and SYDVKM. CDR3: CASSLPLGGSYEEYF. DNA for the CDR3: TGTGCCAGCAGTTTACCCCTTGGGGGATCCTACGAGGAGTACTTC.

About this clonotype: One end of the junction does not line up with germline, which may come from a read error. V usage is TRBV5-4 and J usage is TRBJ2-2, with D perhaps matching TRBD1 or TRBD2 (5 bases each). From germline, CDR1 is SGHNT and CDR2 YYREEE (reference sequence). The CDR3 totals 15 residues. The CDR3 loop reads CASSWGRVNTRELFF. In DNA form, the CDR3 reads TGTGCCAGCAGCTGGGGACGCGTGAACACCAGGGAGCTGTTTTTT. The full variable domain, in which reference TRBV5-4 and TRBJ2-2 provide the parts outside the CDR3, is ETGVTQSPTHLIKTRGQQVTLRCSSQSGHNTVSWYQQALGQGPQFIFQYYREEENGRGNFPPRFSGLQFPNYSSELNVNALELDDSALYLCASSWGRVNTRELFFGEGSRLTVL.

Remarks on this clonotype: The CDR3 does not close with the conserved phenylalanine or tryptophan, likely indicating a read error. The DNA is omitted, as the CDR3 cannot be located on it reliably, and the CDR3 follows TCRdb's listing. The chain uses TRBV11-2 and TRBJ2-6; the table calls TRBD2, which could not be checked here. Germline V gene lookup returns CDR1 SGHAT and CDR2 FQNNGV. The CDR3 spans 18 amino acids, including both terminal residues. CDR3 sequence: CAGSLVLAGASGVNVLTY.

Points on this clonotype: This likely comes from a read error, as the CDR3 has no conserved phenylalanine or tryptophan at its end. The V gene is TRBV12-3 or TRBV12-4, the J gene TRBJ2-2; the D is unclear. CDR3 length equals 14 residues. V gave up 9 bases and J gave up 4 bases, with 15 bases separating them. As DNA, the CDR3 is TGTGCCAGTAGCTCCACTCAGATCACCGGGGAGCTGTTTTCT. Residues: CASSSTQITGELFS.

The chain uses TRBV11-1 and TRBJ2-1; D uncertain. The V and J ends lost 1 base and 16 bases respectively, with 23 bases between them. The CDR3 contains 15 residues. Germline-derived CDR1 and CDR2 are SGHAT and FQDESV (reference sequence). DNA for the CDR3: TGTGCCAGCAGCTTAGAGAGGACGACCTACAATAAACACTTCTTC. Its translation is CASSLERTTYNKHFF.

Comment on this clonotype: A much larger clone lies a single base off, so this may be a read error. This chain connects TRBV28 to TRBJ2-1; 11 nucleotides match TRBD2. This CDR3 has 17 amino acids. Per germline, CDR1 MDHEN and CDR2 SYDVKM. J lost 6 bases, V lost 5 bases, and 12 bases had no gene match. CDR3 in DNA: TGTGCCAGCAGTCCCCTAGCTGGGCTAGCGGGAGGCAATGAGCAGTTCTTC. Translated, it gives CASSPLAGLAGGNEQFF.

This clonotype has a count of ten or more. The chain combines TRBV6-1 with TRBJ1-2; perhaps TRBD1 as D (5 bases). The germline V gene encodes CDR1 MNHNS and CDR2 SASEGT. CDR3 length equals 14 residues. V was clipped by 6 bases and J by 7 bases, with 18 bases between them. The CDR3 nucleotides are TGTGCCAGCAGGACCCTGGGACTGTTTAGTGGCTACACCTTC. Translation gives CASRTLGLFSGYTF.

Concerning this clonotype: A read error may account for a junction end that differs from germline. This chain's CDR3 is CVSSQQVRDTQYF. CDR3 nucleotide sequence: TGCGTCAGCAGCCAGCAGGTTCGGGATACGCAATATTTT. The rearrangement uses TRBV4-1 and TRBJ2-3, with D possibly being TRBD2 (5 bases). This CDR3 has 13 amino acids. The germline V gene has CDR1 MGHRA and CDR2 YSYEKL.

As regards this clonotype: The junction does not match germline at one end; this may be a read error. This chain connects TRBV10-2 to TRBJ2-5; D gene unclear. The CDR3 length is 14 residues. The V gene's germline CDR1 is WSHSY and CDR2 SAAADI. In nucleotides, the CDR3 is TGCGCCAGCAGTGAGTCTGCTAACGGCCTGTCCCAATACTTC. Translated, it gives CASSESANGLSQYF.